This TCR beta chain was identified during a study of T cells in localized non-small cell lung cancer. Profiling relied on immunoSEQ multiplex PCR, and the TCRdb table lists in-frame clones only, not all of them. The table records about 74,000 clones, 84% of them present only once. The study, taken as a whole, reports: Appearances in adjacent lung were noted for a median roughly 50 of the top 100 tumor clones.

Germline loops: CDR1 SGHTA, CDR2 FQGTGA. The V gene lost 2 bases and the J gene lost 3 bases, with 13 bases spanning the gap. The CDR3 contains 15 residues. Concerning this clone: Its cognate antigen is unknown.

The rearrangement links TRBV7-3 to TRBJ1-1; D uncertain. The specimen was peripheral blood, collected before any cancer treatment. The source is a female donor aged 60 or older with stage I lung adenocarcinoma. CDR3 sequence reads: CASSLFRGSDTEAFF. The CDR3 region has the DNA TGTGCCAGCAGCTTATTCCGAGGGAGTGACACTGAAGCTTTCTTT. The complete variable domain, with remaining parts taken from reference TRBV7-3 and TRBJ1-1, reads GAGVSQTPSNKVTEKGKYVELRCDPISGHTALYWYRQSLGQGPEFLIYFQGTGAADDSGLPNDRFFAVRPEGSVSTLKIQRTERGDSAVYLCASSLFRGSDTEAFFGQGTRLTVV.